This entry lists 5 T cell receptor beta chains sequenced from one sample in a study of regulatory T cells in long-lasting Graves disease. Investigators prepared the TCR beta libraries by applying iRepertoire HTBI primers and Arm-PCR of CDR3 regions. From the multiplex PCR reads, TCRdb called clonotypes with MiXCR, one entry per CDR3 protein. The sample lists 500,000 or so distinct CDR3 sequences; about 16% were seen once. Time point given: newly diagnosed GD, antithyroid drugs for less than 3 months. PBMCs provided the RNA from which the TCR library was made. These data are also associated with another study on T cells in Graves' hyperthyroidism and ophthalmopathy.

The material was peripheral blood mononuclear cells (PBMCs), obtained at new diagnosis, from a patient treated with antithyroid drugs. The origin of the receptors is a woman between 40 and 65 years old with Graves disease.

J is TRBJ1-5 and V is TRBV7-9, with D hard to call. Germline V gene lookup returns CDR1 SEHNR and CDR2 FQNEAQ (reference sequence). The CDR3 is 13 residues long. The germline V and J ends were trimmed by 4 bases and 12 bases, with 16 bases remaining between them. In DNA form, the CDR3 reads TGTGCCAGCAGCTCCCCTACGTCTGGAGACCAGCATTTT. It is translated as CASSSPTSGDQHF.

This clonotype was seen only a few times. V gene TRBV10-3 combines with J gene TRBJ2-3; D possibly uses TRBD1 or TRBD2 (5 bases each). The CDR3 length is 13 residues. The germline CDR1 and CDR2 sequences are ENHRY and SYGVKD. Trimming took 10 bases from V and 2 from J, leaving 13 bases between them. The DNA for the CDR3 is TGTGCCACAAGAGGGGCTGACACAGATACGCAGTATTTT. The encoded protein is CATRGADTDTQYF.

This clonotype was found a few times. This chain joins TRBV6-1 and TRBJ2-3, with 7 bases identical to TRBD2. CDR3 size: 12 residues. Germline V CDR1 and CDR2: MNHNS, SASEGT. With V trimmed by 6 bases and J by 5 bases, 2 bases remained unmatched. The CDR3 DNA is TGTGCCAGCAGAGGGGAGGGAGATACGCAGTATTTT. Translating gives CASRGEGDTQYF.

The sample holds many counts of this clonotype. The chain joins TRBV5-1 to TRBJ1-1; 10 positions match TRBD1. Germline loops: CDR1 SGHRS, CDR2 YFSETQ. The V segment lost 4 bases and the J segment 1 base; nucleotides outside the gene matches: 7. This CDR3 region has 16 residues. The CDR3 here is CASSKGQGSSNTEAFF. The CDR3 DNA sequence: TGCGCCAGCAGCAAGGGACAGGGGTCTTCGAACACTGAAGCTTTCTTT.

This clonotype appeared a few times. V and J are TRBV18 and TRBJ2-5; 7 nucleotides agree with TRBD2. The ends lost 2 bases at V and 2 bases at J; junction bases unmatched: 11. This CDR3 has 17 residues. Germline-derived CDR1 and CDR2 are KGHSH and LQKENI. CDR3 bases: TGTGCCAGCTCACCAATTCTGACTAGCCCGACTCAAGAGACCCAGTACTTC. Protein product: CASSPILTSPTQETQYF.